The rows below give T cell receptor beta chains drawn from one sample of a study of response to subunit inactivated influenza vaccine. TCRdb ran MiXCR on the RT-PCR reads and lists one entry per CDR3 protein. The profile shows around 570,000 distinct CDR3 sequences, around 10% of them singletons. These data were also reused for a study on T cells expressing NK-cell markers.

The sample here was PBMCs from blood, taken on the day of vaccination. Receptors originate from a man between 45 and 60 years old who received an inactivated influenza vaccine. The CDR3 runs from the conserved cysteine through the conserved F or W. The D gene is left open where the match is weak. The size entry is marked missing in some rows and otherwise reads once, few, many or a size class.

TRBV5-1	-	TRBJ2-2	many	CASSLARDTGELFF	TGCGCCAGCAGCTTGGCGAGGGACACCGGGGAGCTGTTTTTT
TRBV7-8	-	TRBJ1-5	few	CASSRRTLSGNQPQHF	TGTGCCAGCAGCAGGCGGACACTGTCGGGCAATCAGCCCCAGCATTTT
TRBV7-2	-	TRBJ2-7	-	CASSSDSIPSYEQYF	TGTGCCAGCAGCAGCGACTCGATCCCTTCCTACGAGCAGTACTTC
TRBV4-2	-	TRBJ2-7	few	CASSQDIGAYEQYF	TGTGCCAGCAGCCAAGATATAGGGGCCTACGAGCAGTACTTC
TRBV29-1	TRBD1	TRBJ1-1	-	CSVEDRGVLNTEAFF	TGCAGCGTTGAGGACAGGGGAGTTTTGAACACTGAAGCTTTCTTT
TRBV20-1	TRBD1	TRBJ1-2	many	CSALPPTGVVGYTF	TGCAGTGCTCTCCCCCCGACAGGGGTAGTTGGCTACACCTTC
TRBV20-1	-	TRBJ1-5	-	CSAGDIHSNQPQHF	TGCAGTGCTGGGGACATTCATAGCAATCAGCCCCAGCATTTT
TRBV20-1	TRBD2	TRBJ2-7	-	CSAGLAGLMYEQYF	TGCAGTGCTGGACTAGCGGGATTAATGTACGAGCAGTACTTC
TRBV7-2	TRBD1	TRBJ2-5	few	CASSQTGTAQETQYF	TGTGCCAGCAGCCAAACCGGGACAGCACAAGAGACCCAGTACTTC
TRBV11-2	TRBD1	TRBJ2-3	-	CASSLGNRGLDTQYF	TGTGCCAGCAGCTTAGGAAACAGGGGTTTGGATACGCAGTATTTT
TRBV9	TRBD2	TRBJ2-7	-	CASSGPTSGGEQYF	TGTGCCAGCAGCGGCCCCACTAGCGGGGGCGAGCAGTACTTC
TRBV7-6	-	TRBJ1-1	few	CASSLERDTKAFF	TGTGCCAGCAGCTTAGAAAGGGATACAAAAGCTTTCTTT
TRBV30	TRBD1	TRBJ1-2	few	CAWTGQGAANYGYTF	TGTGCCTGGACGGGACAGGGGGCAGCTAACTATGGCTACACCTTC
TRBV9	-	TRBJ2-2	-	CASSPRRGEYTGELFF	TGTGCCAGCAGCCCCCGGAGGGGGGAGTACACCGGGGAGCTGTTTTTT
TRBV5-5	-	TRBJ1-4	-	CASSPPRSTGDEKLFF	TGTGCCAGCAGCCCCCCCAGGTCAACGGGGGATGAAAAACTGTTTTTT
TRBV3-1	TRBD1	TRBJ1-2	-	CASSPHYRGSYGYTF	TGTGCCAGCAGCCCGCATTACAGGGGGAGCTATGGCTACACCTTC
TRBV20-1	-	TRBJ2-3	-	CSAGDTNTDTQYF	TGCAGTGCTGGGGACACAAACACAGATACGCAGTATTTT
TRBV2	-	TRBJ1-1	-	CASRLGKGRGTEAFF	TGTGCCAGCAGGCTAGGGAAAGGAAGGGGCACTGAAGCTTTCTTT
TRBV6-5	-	TRBJ2-3	few	CASSYLGATDTQYF	TGTGCCAGCAGTTACCTGGGGGCCACAGATACGCAGTATTTT
TRBV28	-	TRBJ2-7	many	CASSLSGLSAPQGYEQYF	TGTGCCAGCAGTTTATCCGGTTTGTCAGCCCCTCAGGGGTACGAGCAGTACTTC
TRBV5-1	-	TRBJ2-1	few	CASSFSSIGGDPYFSSYNEQFF	TGCGCCAGCAGCTTTTCATCGATCGGCGGGGACCCCTATTTTAGCTCCTACAATGAGCAGTTCTTC
TRBV12-3/TRBV12-4	-	TRBJ2-5	few	CASSLGLSRQETQYF	TGTGCCAGCAGCCTAGGGCTCTCCCGGCAAGAGACCCAGTACTTC
TRBV20-1	TRBD2	TRBJ2-1	many	CSARASGRAYNEQFF	TGCAGTGCTAGGGCGAGTGGGAGGGCCTACAATGAGCAGTTCTTC
TRBV10-3	-	TRBJ2-7	few	CAISALRTGEQYF	TGTGCCATCAGCGCCCTACGCACGGGAGAGCAGTACTTC
TRBV5-1	TRBD2	TRBJ2-5	many	CASSDGLASQETQYF	TGCGCCAGCAGCGACGGACTAGCGTCGCAAGAGACCCAGTACTTC
TRBV11-1	TRBD2	TRBJ2-1	-	CASSLLGTSGGDYNEQFF	TGTGCCAGCAGCCTACTTGGGACTAGCGGGGGGGACTACAATGAGCAGTTCTTC
TRBV7-9	-	TRBJ2-7	many	CASSLDQGNEQYF	TGTGCCAGCAGCTTAGACCAGGGGAACGAGCAGTACTTC